Included here is one TCR beta chain sequence, with context. What it recognizes is unknown. Produced via immunoSEQ multiplex PCR; TCRdb's table is partial and in-frame only. The sample holds roughly 80,000 clones, less than 98% seen once. The sample originates from a study of Tregs in tolerant kidney transplant recipients. CD4+CD25+CD127- Tregs, CD4+CD25- non-Tregs, CD4 and CD8 cells were sorted. This CDR3 region has 13 residues. Germline V gene lookup returns CDR1 SGHRS and CDR2 YFSETQ. V was clipped by 0 bases and J by 1 base, with 4 bases between them. Notes on the study in general: Validation in larger populations is needed because few patients were studied. Nucleotide sequences could not be compared across some patients' samples due to primer changes.

Sequenced here: CD4+ T cells from blood, sampled before the transplant. This chain joins TRBV5-1 and TRBJ1-1; D is unclear. The receptor was derived from a human donor who received a combined kidney and bone marrow transplant. The CDR3, as DNA: TGCGCCAGCAGCTTGGCAGGGAACACTGAAGCTTTCTTT. This encodes CASSLAGNTEAFF. Together with reference TRBV5-1 and TRBJ1-1, the CDR3 gives the full variable domain: KAGVTQTPRYLIKTRGQQVTLSCSPISGHRSVSWYQQTPGQGLQFLFEYFSETQRNKGNFPGRFSGRQFSNSRSEMNVSTLELGDSALYLCASSLAGNTEAFFGQGTRLTVV.